This record looks at one TCR beta chain sequence and its context. This sample stems from a study of blood T cell repertoires in COVID-19. Participant ages covered about 18 to 95 years across 25 or so US areas. Generated by immunoSEQ multiplex PCR, the TCRdb table keeps only in-frame clones and is missing some. The table lists 180,000 or so clones, 65% to 85% of them singletons. Trimming at V came to 3 bases and at J to 0 bases, leaving 4 bases not matched to a gene. From germline, CDR1 is MNHNS and CDR2 SASEGT. The CDR3 totals 16 residues. This chain uses TRBV6-1 with TRBJ2-3; 9 bases are a match to TRBD2. Sequencing was done on a sample of PBMCs or T cells enriched from blood (not recorded which). This receptor was obtained from a woman aged 55-69 years who had recovered from COVID-19. This CDR3 reads CASSDGLAFSTDTQYF. CDR3 coding DNA: TGTGCCAGCAGTGACGGACTAGCGTTTAGCACAGATACGCAGTATTTT.